A selection of T cell receptor beta chains follows, all from one sample in a study of shared T cell receptors in the human thymus. Assay used: immunoSEQ multiplex PCR; TCRdb lists only in-frame clones, some missing. The sample carries some 700,000 clones, 80% to 90% recorded once. Separately, the same data were catalogued under a study of human thymus T cells.

Material: thymocytes. These receptors were obtained from a girl in the first two years of life with a congenital heart defect. CDR3s include the opening cysteine and the closing phenylalanine or tryptophan. Fields, in order: V gene, D gene, J gene, CDR3 protein, CDR3 DNA. A D gene is named only where the DNA matches it firmly.

>TRBV28|TRBD1|TRBJ1-5
CASSPRDSTGINQPQHF
TGTGCCAGCAGCCCCCGGGACTCGACAGGGATCAATCAGCCCCAGCATTTT
>TRBV4-3|NA|TRBJ1-3
CASSQAGPGNTIYF
TGCGCCAGCAGCCAAGCAGGGCCTGGAAACACCATATATTTT
>TRBV4-2|NA|TRBJ1-2
CASSQGSAGREDGYTF
TGTGCCAGCAGCCAAGGGTCGGCAGGGAGGGAGGATGGCTACACCTTC
>TRBV4-3|TRBD2|TRBJ2-1
CASSQALAGGPYNEQFF
TGCGCCAGCAGCCAGGCCTTAGCGGGGGGCCCCTACAATGAGCAGTTCTTC
>TRBV4-1|TRBD1|TRBJ1-2
CASSQGQTYYGYTF
TGCGCCAGCAGCCAGGGACAGACTTACTATGGCTACACCTTC
>TRBV5-4|NA|TRBJ1-2
CASSKGHPVNYGYTF
TGTGCCAGCAGCAAAGGACACCCCGTAAACTATGGCTACACCTTC
>TRBV5-1|NA|TRBJ1-2
CASSQPTEFGHTF
TGCGCCAGCAGCCAACCGACGGAGTTTGGCCACACCTTC
>TRBV2|NA|TRBJ2-1
CATQSQYNEQFF
TGTGCCACCCAAAGCCAATACAATGAGCAGTTCTTC
>TRBV18|TRBD1|TRBJ1-5
CASSPKQGAPNQPQHF
TGTGCCAGCTCACCAAAACAGGGGGCCCCCAATCAGCCCCAGCATTTT
>TRBV19|TRBD1|TRBJ2-1
CASSIRDRGEDVVPNEQFF
TGTGCCAGTAGTATCCGGGACAGGGGAGAAGATGTGGTCCCCAATGAGCAGTTCTTC
>TRBV13|NA|TRBJ2-7
CASSLGARGAYEQYF
TGTGCCAGCAGCTTAGGAGCCCGGGGGGCGTACGAGCAGTACTTC
>TRBV4-1|TRBD1|TRBJ1-1
CASSQSSSGTGNTEAFF
TGCGCCAGCAGCCAATCGAGTTCAGGGACAGGGAACACTGAAGCTTTCTTT
>TRBV6-5|TRBD1|TRBJ2-7
CASRYLRGPYEQYF
TGTGCCAGCAGATACTTGAGGGGGCCCTACGAGCAGTACTTC
>TRBV5-5|TRBD1|TRBJ2-1
CASSPGQDRPVNEQFF
TGTGCCAGCAGCCCCGGCCAGGACAGGCCGGTGAATGAGCAGTTCTTC
>TRBV28|TRBD1|TRBJ1-1
CASSSPGTEQNTEAFF
TGTGCCAGCAGTTCTCCTGGGACAGAACAGAACACTGAAGCTTTCTTT
>TRBV9|NA|TRBJ2-3
CASSVGSEKFADTQYF
TGTGCCAGCAGCGTAGGAAGTGAGAAGTTCGCAGATACGCAGTATTTT
>TRBV25-1|NA|TRBJ1-2
CASGFAGSYGYTF
TGTGCCAGCGGTTTCGCGGGGAGCTATGGCTACACCTTC
>TRBV13|TRBD1|TRBJ1-3
CASSLLTGWHVSSGNTIYF
TGTGCCAGCAGCTTATTGACAGGGTGGCACGTTAGCTCTGGAAACACCATATATTTT
>TRBV7-9|NA|TRBJ2-7
CASSFAVSRRVSKEQYF
TGTGCCAGCAGCTTTGCGGTCTCGCGCAGGGTGTCGAAAGAGCAGTACTTC
>TRBV5-1|NA|TRBJ1-4
CASSLGLMDGGVNEKLFF
TGCGCCAGCAGCTTGGGTTTAATGGACGGAGGGGTTAATGAAAAACTGTTTTTT
>TRBV20-1|NA|TRBJ1-2
CSAQGLRDYTF
TGCAGTGCTCAAGGTCTTCGGGACTACACCTTC